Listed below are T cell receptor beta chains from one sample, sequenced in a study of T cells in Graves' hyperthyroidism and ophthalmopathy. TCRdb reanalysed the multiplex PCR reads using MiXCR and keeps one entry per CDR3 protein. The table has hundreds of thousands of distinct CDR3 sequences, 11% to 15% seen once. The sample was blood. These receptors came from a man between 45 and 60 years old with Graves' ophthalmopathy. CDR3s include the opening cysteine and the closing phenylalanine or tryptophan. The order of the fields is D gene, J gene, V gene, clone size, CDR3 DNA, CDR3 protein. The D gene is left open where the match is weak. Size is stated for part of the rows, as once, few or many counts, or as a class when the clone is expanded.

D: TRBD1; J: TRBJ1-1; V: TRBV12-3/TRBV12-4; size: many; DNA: TGTGCCAGCAGTCCGTCTCCGGGACAGGGGAACACTGAAGCTTTCTTT; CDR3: CASSPSPGQGNTEAFF
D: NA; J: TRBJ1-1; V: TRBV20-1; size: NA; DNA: TGCAGTGCTGAAGAGGGGGGAAACACTGAAGCTTTCTTT; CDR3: CSAEEGGNTEAFF
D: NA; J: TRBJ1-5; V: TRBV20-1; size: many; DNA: TGCAGTGCTAACACCGACGGCGGTCTTCAGCCCCAGCATTTT; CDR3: CSANTDGGLQPQHF
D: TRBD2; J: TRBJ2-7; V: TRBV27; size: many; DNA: TGTGCCAGCGGAAGGGGAGGGACGACCTCCTACGAGCAGTACTTC; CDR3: CASGRGGTTSYEQYF
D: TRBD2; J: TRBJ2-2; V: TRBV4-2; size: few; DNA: TGTGCCAGCAGCCTCAGGCTAGCGGGAGTTACCGGGGAGCTGTTTTTT; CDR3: CASSLRLAGVTGELFF
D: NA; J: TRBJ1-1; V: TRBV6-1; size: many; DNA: TGTGCCAGCAGTTATGGGGGATCGAACACTGAAGCTTTCTTT; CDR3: CASSYGGSNTEAFF
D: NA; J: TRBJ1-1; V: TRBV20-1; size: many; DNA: TGCAGTGCTGGGGGGAACACTGAAGCTTTCTTT; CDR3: CSAGGNTEAFF
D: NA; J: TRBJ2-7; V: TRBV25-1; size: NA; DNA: TGTGCCAGCAGTGATACTGGGGTGGTCTACGAGCAGTACTTC; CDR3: CASSDTGVVYEQYF
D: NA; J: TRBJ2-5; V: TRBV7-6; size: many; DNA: TGTGCCAGCAGCTTAGAAACGTTCCAGACCCAGTACTTC; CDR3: CASSLETFQTQYF
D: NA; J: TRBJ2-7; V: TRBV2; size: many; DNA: TGTGCCAGCAGCCACTCATCCTACGAGCAGTACTTC; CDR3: CASSHSSYEQYF
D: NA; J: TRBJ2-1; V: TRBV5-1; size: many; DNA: TGCGCCAGCAGTGACTTCTCATACAATGAGCAGTTCTTC; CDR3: CASSDFSYNEQFF
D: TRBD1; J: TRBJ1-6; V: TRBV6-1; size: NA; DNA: TGTGCCAGCAGGGAGGACAGGGGTTTTAATTCACCCCTCCACTTT; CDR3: CASREDRGFNSPLHF
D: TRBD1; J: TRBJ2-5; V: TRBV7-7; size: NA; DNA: TGTGCTAGCAGCTTAGGAACAGGGGACCAAGAGACCCAGTACTTC; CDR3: CASSLGTGDQETQYF
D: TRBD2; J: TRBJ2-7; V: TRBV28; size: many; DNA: TGTGCCAGCAGCCCTGGACTAGCGGCTCCCTACGAGCAGTACTTC; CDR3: CASSPGLAAPYEQYF
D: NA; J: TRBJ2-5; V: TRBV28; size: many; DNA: TGTGCCAGCAGCTCGCGGGAGACCCAGTACTTC; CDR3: CASSSRETQYF
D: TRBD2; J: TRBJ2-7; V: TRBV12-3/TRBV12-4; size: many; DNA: TGTGCCAGCAGACCGACTAGCGGGAGGGCGGGAACCCCCTACGAGCAGTACTTC; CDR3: CASRPTSGRAGTPYEQYF
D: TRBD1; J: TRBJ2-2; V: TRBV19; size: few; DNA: TGTGCCAGTAGAAGGAGCACCAGGGGGAGCGGGGAGCTGTTTTTT; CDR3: CASRRSTRGSGELFF
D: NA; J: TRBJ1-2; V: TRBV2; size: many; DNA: TGTGCCAGCGGGCAGATGTATGGCTACACCTTC; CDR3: CASGQMYGYTF
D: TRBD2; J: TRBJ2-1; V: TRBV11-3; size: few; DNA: TGTGCCAGCAGCTTTTTTTCTAGCGGGAGGGATGAGCAGTTCTTC; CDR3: CASSFFSSGRDEQFF
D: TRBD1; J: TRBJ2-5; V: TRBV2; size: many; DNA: TGTGCCAGCAGTGAGGAGCCCGGGACAGCGAAAGAGACCCAGTACTTC; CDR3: CASSEEPGTAKETQYF
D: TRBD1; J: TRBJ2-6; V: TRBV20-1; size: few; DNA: TGCAGTGCAATGATACAGGGGGCTGCTGGGGCCAACGTCCTGACTTTC; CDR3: CSAMIQGAAGANVLTF
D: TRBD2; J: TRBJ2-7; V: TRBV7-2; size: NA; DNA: TGTGCCAGTACTAGCGGTTATACCTACGAGCAGTGCTTC; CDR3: CASTSGYTYEQCF
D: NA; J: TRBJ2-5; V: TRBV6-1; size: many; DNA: TGTGCCAGCAGTGACTCCTCGCCACGGCGAGGTGAGACCCAGTACTTC; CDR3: CASSDSSPRRGETQYF
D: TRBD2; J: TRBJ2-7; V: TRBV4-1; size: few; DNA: TGCGCCAGCAGCCCGTCAAGCCCGGGACTAGCGTTGATCGAGCAGTACTTC; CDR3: CASSPSSPGLALIEQYF